The 5 T cell receptor beta chains reported below all come from one sample, sequenced in a study of CD8+ T cells in alopecia areata. Treatment given: oral pan-JAK inhibitor, 5-10 mg twice daily. The sequencing template was cDNA reverse transcribed from extracted RNA. Only in-frame clones appear in the TCRdb table, and some are missing; sequencing was by immunoSEQ multiplex PCR. The sample lists 90,000 to 120,000 clones, 84% occurring once. The source material was CD8+ T cells sorted from blood, sampled at week 24, from a patient treated with tofacitinib. The receptors here all came from a human donor with alopecia areata.

The rearrangement uses TRBV6-1 and TRBJ2-1, with 12 bases fitting TRBD1. Germline CDR1 is MNHNS and CDR2 is SASEGT. V lost 6 bases to trimming and J lost 3 bases; unmatched junction nucleotides: 3. This CDR3 contains 15 residues. The CDR3 loop reads CASRGTGGNYNEQFF. The CDR3 DNA sequence: TGTGCCAGCAGGGGGACAGGGGGCAACTACAATGAGCAGTTCTTC.

This sequence joins TRBV6-1 and TRBJ1-1; D is ambiguous. CDR3 length: 13 residues. Trimming took off 2 bases at V and 0 bases at J, with 4 bases between the two ends. Germline V CDR1 and CDR2: MNHNS, SASEGT. The CDR3 nucleotides read TGTGCCAGCAGTGAATTGATGAACACTGAAGCTTTCTTT. Translation gives CASSELMNTEAFF.

This clone was recorded a few times. The V call is TRBV7-6, the J call TRBJ2-1, with D unclear. V was cut by 5 bases and J by 2 bases, with 4 bases left in between. Germline assignment: CDR1 SGHVS and CDR2 FNYEAQ. The CDR3 loop spans 12 amino acids. The CDR3 DNA sequence: TGTGCCAGCAGCCCCGCCTACAATGAGCAGTTCTTC. It encodes CASSPAYNEQFF. The entire variable domain, with the rest obtained from reference TRBV7-6 and TRBJ2-1, is as follows: GAGVSQSPRYKVTKRGQDVALRCDPISGHVSLYWYRQALGQGPEFLTYFNYEAQQDKSGLPNDRFSAERPEGSISTLTIQRTEQRDSAMYRCASSPAYNEQFFGPGTRLTVL.

The chain combines TRBV4-3 with TRBJ2-3; D gene unclear. V was trimmed by 0 bases and J by 2 bases, leaving 12 bases between them. CDR3 length equals 16 residues. Per germline, CDR1 LGHNA and CDR2 YSLEER. CDR3 in DNA: TGCGCCAGCAGCCAAGATGACCCTTCAGTCACAGATACGCAGTATTTT. It is translated as CASSQDDPSVTDTQYF.

J is TRBJ1-2 and V is TRBV9; TRBD1 aligns across 9 bases. The V and J ends lost 3 bases and 8 bases, in that order; junction bases with no gene match: 2. Germline lookup yields CDR1 SGDLS and CDR2 YYNGEE. The CDR3 sequence is 12 residues long. Here the CDR3 reads CASSGDREGYTF. In nucleotides, the CDR3 is TGTGCCAGCAGCGGGGACAGGGAAGGCTACACCTTC. Full variable domain (rest looked up from reference TRBV9 and TRBJ1-2): DSGVTQTPKHLITATGQRVTLRCSPRSGDLSVYWYQQSLDQGLQFLIQYYNGEERAKGNILERFSAQQFPDLHSELNLSSLELGDSALYFCASSGDREGYTFGSGTRLTVV.